Here is one T cell receptor beta chain with its context. Antigen unknown. Here immunoSEQ multiplex PCR was the method, and the copy in TCRdb shows in-frame clones only, minus some. The table shows roughly 25,000 clones, with less than 95% occurring only once. This record belongs to a study of T cells in localized non-small cell lung cancer. This CDR3 contains 15 residues. CDR1 MNHEY and CDR2 SVGAGI come from the germline V gene. V shed 5 bases and J 5 bases; nucleotides not matched to a gene: 3. Points from the study as a whole: Higher blood T cell density tracked longer overall survival. Researchers found a median around 50 of the top 100 tumor clones in adjacent lung.

This TCR derives from a woman aged 35 to 70 with stage I lung adenocarcinoma. V and J are TRBV6-5 and TRBJ2-1; 13 bases are shared with TRBD2. The material was peripheral blood, obtained before any cancer treatment. The CDR3 sequence: CASSRTSGGHNEQFF. The DNA for the CDR3 is TGTGCCAGCAGTCGGACTAGCGGGGGCCACAATGAGCAGTTCTTC.